This entry is about one TCR beta chain. The entry originates in a study of blood T cell repertoires in COVID-19. Study background: Whether acute or convalescent, the COVID-19 samples came from the United States, Italy and Spain.

Trimming removed 3 bases from V and 0 bases from J; junction bases left unmatched: 3. Germline V gives CDR1 SEHNR, CDR2 FQNEAQ (reference sequence). The CDR3 contains 16 residues. Sequencing used immunoSEQ multiplex PCR; TCRdb keeps in-frame clones, though not all of them. The sample has 310,000 or so clones, more than 75% seen once; the top ten hold less than 2.5%. Sequencing used peripheral blood. The chain joins TRBV7-9 to TRBJ2-3; 10 bases map to TRBD2. The clonotype comes from a woman younger than 45 who had recovered from COVID-19. CDR3 in DNA: TGTGCCAGCAGCTTTAGCGGGGGGCCTAGCACAGATACGCAGTATTTT. Translated: CASSFSGGPSTDTQYF.